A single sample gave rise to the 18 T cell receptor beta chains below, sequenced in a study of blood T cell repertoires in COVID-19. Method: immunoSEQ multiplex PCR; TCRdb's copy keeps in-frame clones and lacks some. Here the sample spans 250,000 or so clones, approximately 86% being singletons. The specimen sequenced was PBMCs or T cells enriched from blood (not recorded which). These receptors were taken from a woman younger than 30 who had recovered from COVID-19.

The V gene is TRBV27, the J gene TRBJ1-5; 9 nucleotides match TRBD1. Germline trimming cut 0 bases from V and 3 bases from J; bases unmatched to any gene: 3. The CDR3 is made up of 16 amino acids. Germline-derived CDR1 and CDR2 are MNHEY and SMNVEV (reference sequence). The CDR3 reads CASSLSRTGVNQPQHF. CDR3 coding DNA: TGTGCCAGCAGTTTATCGAGGACAGGGGTCAATCAGCCCCAGCATTTT.

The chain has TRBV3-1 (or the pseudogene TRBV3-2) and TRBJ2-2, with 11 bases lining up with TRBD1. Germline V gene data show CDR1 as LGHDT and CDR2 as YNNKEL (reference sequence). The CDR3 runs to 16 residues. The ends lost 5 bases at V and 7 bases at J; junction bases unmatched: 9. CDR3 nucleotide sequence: TGTGCCAGCAGCGCTCCCGGGACAGGGGGGGACGGGGAGCTGTTTTTT. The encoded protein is CASSAPGTGGDGELFF.

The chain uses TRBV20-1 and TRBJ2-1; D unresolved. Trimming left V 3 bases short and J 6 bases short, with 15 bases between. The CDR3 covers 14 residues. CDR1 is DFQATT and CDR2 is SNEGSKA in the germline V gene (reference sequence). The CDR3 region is CSASSHARFNEQFF. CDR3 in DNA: TGCAGTGCTAGTTCCCACGCCAGGTTCAATGAGCAGTTCTTC.

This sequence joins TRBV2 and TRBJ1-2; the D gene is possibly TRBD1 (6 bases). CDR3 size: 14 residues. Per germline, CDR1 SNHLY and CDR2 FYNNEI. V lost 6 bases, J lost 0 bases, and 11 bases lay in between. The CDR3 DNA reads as TGTGCCAGCAGCGACGGACAGACTAACTATGGCTACACCTTC. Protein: CASSDGQTNYGYTF. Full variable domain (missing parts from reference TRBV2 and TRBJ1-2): EPEVTQTPSHQVTQMGQEVILRCVPISNHLYFYWYRQILGQKVEFLVSFYNNEISEKSEIFDDQFSVERPDGSNFTLKIRSTKLEDSAMYFCASSDGQTNYGYTFGSGTRLTVV.

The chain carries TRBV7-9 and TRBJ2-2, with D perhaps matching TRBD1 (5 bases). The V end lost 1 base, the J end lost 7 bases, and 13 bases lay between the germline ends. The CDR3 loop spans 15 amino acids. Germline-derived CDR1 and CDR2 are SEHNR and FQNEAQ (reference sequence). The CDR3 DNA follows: TGTGCCAGCAGCTTAGGGTCCGTGGGGCACGGGGAGCTGTTTTTT. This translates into CASSLGSVGHGELFF.

The CDR3 loop reads CASSFPPSRETQYF. DNA of the CDR3: TGTGCCAGCAGTTTTCCCCCTAGTAGGGAGACCCAGTACTTC. The rearrangement links TRBV28 to TRBJ2-5; D remains ambiguous. Trimming cost V 3 bases and J 5 bases, with 13 bases left between them. Germline V gives CDR1 MDHEN, CDR2 SYDVKM. The CDR3 is 14 amino acids.

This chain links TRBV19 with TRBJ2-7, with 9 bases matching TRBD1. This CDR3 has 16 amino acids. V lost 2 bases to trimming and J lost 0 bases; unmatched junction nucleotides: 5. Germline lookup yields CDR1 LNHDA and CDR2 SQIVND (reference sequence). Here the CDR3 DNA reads TGTGCCAGTAGTATAACAGGGGGCCGCGACTCCTACGAGCAGTACTTC. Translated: CASSITGGRDSYEQYF.

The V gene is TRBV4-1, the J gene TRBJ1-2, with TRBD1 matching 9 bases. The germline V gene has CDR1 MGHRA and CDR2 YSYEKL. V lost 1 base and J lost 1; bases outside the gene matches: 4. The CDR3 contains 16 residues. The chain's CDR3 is CASSQGGQGGNYGYTF. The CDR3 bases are TGCGCCAGCAGCCAAGGGGGACAGGGCGGTAACTATGGCTACACCTTC.

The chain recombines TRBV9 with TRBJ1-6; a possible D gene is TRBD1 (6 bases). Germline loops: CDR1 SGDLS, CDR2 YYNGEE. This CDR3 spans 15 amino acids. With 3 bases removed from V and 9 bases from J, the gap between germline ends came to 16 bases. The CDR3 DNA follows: TGTGCCAGCAGCGCTAATCAGGGGCCGGGTTCACCCCTCCACTTT. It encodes CASSANQGPGSPLHF.

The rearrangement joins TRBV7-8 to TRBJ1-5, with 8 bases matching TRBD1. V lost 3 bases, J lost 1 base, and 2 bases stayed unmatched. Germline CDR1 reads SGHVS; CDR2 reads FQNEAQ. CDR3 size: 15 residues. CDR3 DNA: TGTGCCAGCAGCTTCGACAGGGGAAGCAATCAGCCCCAGCATTTT. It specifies CASSFDRGSNQPQHF.

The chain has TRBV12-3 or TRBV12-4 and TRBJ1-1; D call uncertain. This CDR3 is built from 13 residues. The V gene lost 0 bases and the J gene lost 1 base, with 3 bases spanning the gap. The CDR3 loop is CASSLAANTEAFF. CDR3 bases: TGTGCCAGCAGTTTAGCAGCGAACACTGAAGCTTTCTTT.

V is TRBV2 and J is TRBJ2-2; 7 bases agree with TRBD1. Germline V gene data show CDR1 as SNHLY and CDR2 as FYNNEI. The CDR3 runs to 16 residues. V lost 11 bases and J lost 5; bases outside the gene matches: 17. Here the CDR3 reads CAGLQGQDDGTGELFF. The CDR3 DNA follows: TGTGCCGGCTTGCAAGGACAGGACGATGGTACCGGGGAGCTGTTTTTT.

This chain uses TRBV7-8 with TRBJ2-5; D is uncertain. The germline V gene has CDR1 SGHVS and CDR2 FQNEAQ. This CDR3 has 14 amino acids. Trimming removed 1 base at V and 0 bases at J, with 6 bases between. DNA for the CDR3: TGTGCCAGCAGCTTAGTGGCCAACCAAGAGACCCAGTACTTC. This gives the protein CASSLVANQETQYF.

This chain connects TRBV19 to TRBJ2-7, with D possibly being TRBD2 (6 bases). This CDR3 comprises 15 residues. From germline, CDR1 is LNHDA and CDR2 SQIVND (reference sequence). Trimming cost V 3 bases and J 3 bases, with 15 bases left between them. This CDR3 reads CASSIRRGPNYEQYF. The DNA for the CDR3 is TGTGCCAGTAGTATTAGGCGGGGACCTAACTACGAGCAGTACTTC.

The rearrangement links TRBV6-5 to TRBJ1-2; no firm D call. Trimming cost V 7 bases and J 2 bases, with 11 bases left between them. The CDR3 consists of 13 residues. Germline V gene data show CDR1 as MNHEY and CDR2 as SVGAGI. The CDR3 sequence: CASTLTQNYGYTF. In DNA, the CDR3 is TGTGCCAGCACCCTGACACAGAACTATGGCTACACCTTC.

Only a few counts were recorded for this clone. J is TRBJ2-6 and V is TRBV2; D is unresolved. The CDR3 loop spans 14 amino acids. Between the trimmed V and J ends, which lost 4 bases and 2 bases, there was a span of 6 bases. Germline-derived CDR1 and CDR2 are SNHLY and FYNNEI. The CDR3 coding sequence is TGTGCCAGCAGTGTGACACCTGGGGCCAACGTCCTGACTTTC. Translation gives CASSVTPGANVLTF.

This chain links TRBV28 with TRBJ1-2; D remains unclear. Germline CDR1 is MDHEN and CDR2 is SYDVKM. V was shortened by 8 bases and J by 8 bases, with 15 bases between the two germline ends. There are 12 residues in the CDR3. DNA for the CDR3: TGTGCCAGCGAACGGGAGGAATGGGGCTACACCTTC. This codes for CASEREEWGYTF.

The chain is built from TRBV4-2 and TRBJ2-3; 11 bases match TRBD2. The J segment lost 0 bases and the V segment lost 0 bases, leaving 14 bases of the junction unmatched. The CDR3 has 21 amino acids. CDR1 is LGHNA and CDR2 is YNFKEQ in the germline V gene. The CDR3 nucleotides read TGTGCCAGCAGCCAAGATCTACCGGGGCTAGCGGGGGGCTTTAGCACAGATACGCAGTATTTT. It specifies CASSQDLPGLAGGFSTDTQYF.